This T cell receptor (beta chain) derives from a study of shared clonotypes between healthy human individuals. As for the study in general: Plates per donor: three CD4 naive, three CD4 memory, two CD8 naive, one CD8 memory.

The method was immunoSEQ multiplex PCR; TCRdb's version includes in-frame clones alone and lacks a portion of them. The data show about 380,000 clones, 90% to 97% seen once. The CDR3 totals 11 residues. Germline loops: CDR1 GTSNPN, CDR2 SVGIG (reference sequence). V lost 0 bases to trimming and J lost 4 bases, with 3 bases between them. What was sequenced was memory CD8+ T cells sorted from blood. This sample's subset: CD45RO+ cells pooled with CCR7-negative TemRA cells. This sequence originates from a man aged 25-45 years in good health. This chain links TRBV30 with TRBJ1-1; unclear D gene. In nucleotides, the CDR3 is TGTGCCTGGAGTGTTTTCACTGAAGCTTTCTTT. Encoded protein: CAWSVFTEAFF. Looking up the rest from reference TRBV30 and TRBJ1-1 gives the full variable domain: SQTIHQWPATLVQPVGSPLSLECTVEGTSNPNLYWYRQAAGRGLQLLFYSVGIGQISSEVPQNLSASRPQDRQFILSSKKLLLSDSGFYLCAWSVFTEAFFGQGTRLTVV.